This entry is about one T cell receptor (beta chain). The antigen remains undetermined. The data belong to a study of cytomegalovirus exposure and HLA in healthy donors. Study summary: The 90 to 150 validation repertoires, a later analysis reported, used the same platform as the roughly 700 repertoires from the first cohort.

General study findings and limits: The study labeled fewer than 200 TCR beta chains cytomegalovirus-associated. Most observed TCR sequences were rare, whereas some public TCRs were detected in many donors.

Profiling relied on immunoSEQ multiplex PCR, and the TCRdb table lists in-frame clones only, not all of them. The sample contains around 71,000 clones, approximately 94% of which appear only once. V gave up 4 bases and J gave up 3 bases, with 10 bases separating them. Germline CDR1 and CDR2: MDHEN and SYDVKM. CDR3 length: 13 amino acids. The donors formed part of the roughly 110-subject validation cohort, distinct from the approximately 640-subject first cohort. This rearrangement joins TRBV28 to TRBJ2-7, with D possibly matching TRBD1 (5 bases). The clonotype comes from a man aged 18 to 29 in good health and CMV-seropositive. The specimen sequenced was PBMCs. The CDR3 spells CASSSTVNYEQYF. CDR3 in DNA: TGTGCCAGCAGTTCGACAGTAAACTACGAGCAGTACTTC. The entire variable domain, with the rest obtained from reference TRBV28 and TRBJ2-7, is as follows: DVKVTQSSRYLVKRTGEKVFLECVQDMDHENMFWYRQDPGLGLRLIYFSYDVKMKEKGDIPEGYSVSREKKERFSLILESASTNQTSMYLCASSSTVNYEQYFGPGTRLTVT.